The clone carrying this T cell receptor (beta chain) was seen more than once but under ten times. No antigen is known for it. This specimen belongs to a study of beta chain features in type 1 diabetes. Every bit of the isolated RNA underwent reverse transcription, so sequencing read expressed TCRB transcripts. For naive, central memory and regulatory T cell samples, reads averaged around 3.5 million. Data came from immunoSEQ multiplex PCR; TCRdb stores just in-frame clones and leaves some out. The table lists under 300,000 clones, 27% of them singletons. Study results and limitations: TCRB CDR3s from Type 1 diabetes patients were moderately but significantly shorter in all four CD4+ subsets.

The V end lost 0 bases, the J end lost 3 bases, and 6 bases lay between the germline ends. The CDR3 spans 13 residues. The germline V gene has CDR1 SGHRS and CDR2 YFSETQ. Populations obtained by sorting all exceeded 98% purity. The receptor was isolated from a man aged 30 to 45 in good health. The chain carries TRBV5-1 and TRBJ2-5; no clear D. Sequenced material: central memory CD4+ T cells from blood. The DNA for the CDR3 is TGCGCCAGCAGCTTGGCACACGAAGAGACCCAGTACTTC. It is translated as CASSLAHEETQYF.